Presented here are 17 T cell receptor beta chains from one specimen sequenced in a study of shared clonotypes between healthy human individuals. The table came from immunoSEQ multiplex PCR; TCRdb's copy has only in-frame clones and leaves some out. The profile shows around 550,000 clones, about 95% of them singletons. The sample consisted of naive CD4+ T cells sorted from blood. Documented subset: CD45RA+ positively selected. Receptors originate from a woman under 40 in good health.

This chain links TRBV19 with TRBJ2-2; TRBD2 might be the D (5 bases). Germline CDR1 LNHDA, CDR2 SQIVND (reference sequence). The CDR3 covers 14 residues. V was pared by 7 bases and J by 7 bases, with 16 bases between. CDR3 in amino acids: CASMRVIGYGELFF. The CDR3 DNA is TGTGCCAGTATGAGGGTAATCGGATACGGGGAGCTGTTTTTT. Supplemented by reference TRBV19 and TRBJ2-2, the full variable domain reads DGGITQSPKYLFRKEGQNVTLSCEQNLNHDAMYWYRQDPGQGLRLIYYSQIVNDFQKGDIAEGYSVSREKKESFPLTVTSAQKNPTAFYLCASMRVIGYGELFFGEGSRLTVL.

This sequence joins TRBV4-1 and TRBJ1-6, with D unresolved. This CDR3 is built from 16 residues. Germline V lookup: CDR1 MGHRA, CDR2 YSYEKL. V was cut by 0 bases and J by 5 bases, with 11 bases left in between. The CDR3 loop reads CASSQDLRGNNSPLHF. In DNA, the CDR3 is TGCGCCAGCAGCCAAGATCTGCGGGGAAATAATTCACCCCTCCACTTT.

This clone showed up just once. This CDR3 is CASSLAGVASGYTF. The CDR3, as DNA: TGTGCCAGCAGCTTAGCTGGGGTTGCGAGTGGCTACACCTTC. The chain combines TRBV7-8 with TRBJ1-2, with D uncertain. The CDR3 runs to 14 residues. Germline V gene lookup returns CDR1 SGHVS and CDR2 FQNEAQ. Trimming removed 0 bases from V and 7 bases from J, with 12 bases in between.

CDR3 amino acids: CASSFPGQGRYGYTF. CDR3 nucleotides: TGTGCCAGCAGCTTTCCGGGACAGGGAAGGTATGGCTACACCTTC. The chain carries TRBV5-5 and TRBJ1-2, with TRBD1 matching 9 bases. Per germline, CDR1 SGHKS and CDR2 YYEKEE (reference sequence). Trimming at V came to 2 bases and at J to 5 bases, leaving 7 bases not matched to a gene. The CDR3 has 15 amino acids.

This chain links TRBV6-5 with TRBJ1-2; D remains ambiguous. Looked up from germline, CDR1 is MNHEY and CDR2 is SVGAGI. This CDR3 region has 14 residues. The ends were cut back, 2 bases at V and 2 bases at J, with 9 bases in the middle. CDR3 protein: CASSYRQRNYGYTF. The CDR3 nucleotides are TGTGCCAGCAGTTACCGGCAGCGGAACTATGGCTACACCTTC.

This clone was found a few times. The chain recombines TRBV28 with TRBJ1-5; D is undetermined. CDR1 and CDR2 (germline): MDHEN, SYDVKM. There are 13 residues in the CDR3. V dropped 7 bases and J dropped 3 bases, with 10 bases sitting between them. Here the CDR3 reads CASITEVNQPQHF. The CDR3 bases are TGTGCCAGCATCACAGAAGTCAATCAGCCCCAGCATTTT.

This clone came up once. V is TRBV27 and J is TRBJ2-7; 12 bases align to TRBD2. Trimming cost V 7 bases and J 6 bases; bases outside gene matches: 10. The CDR3 length is 15 residues. Germline CDR1 and CDR2: MNHEY and SMNVEV (reference sequence). The CDR3 region has the DNA TGTGCCAGCACCAAGGGACTAGCGGGCACCAGCGAGCAGTACTTC. It specifies CASTKGLAGTSEQYF.

The chain employs TRBV18 and TRBJ2-1; 13 bases align to TRBD2. The CDR3 spans 16 residues. Germline assignment: CDR1 KGHSH and CDR2 LQKENI. V lost 2 bases, J lost 6 bases, and 4 bases stayed unmatched. CDR3 residues: CASSPTSGRGGNEQFF. Here the CDR3 DNA reads TGTGCCAGCTCACCAACTAGCGGGAGGGGTGGCAATGAGCAGTTCTTC.

The genes are TRBV19 and TRBJ1-5; TRBD1 aligns across 9 bases. CDR1 and CDR2 from the germline V gene are LNHDA and SQIVND (reference sequence). CDR3 length equals 16 residues. Trimming cost V 7 bases and J 1 base; bases outside gene matches: 8. Here the CDR3 DNA reads TGTGCCAGTAACTCGGGACAGGGAATAAGCAATCAGCCCCAGCATTTT. Its translation is CASNSGQGISNQPQHF.

The CDR3 is CASMREINQPQHF. The CDR3 DNA follows: TGTGCCAGCATGAGGGAGATCAATCAGCCCCAGCATTTT. The V and J genes are TRBV2 and TRBJ1-5; D is uncertain. This CDR3 is 13 amino acids long. Trimming stripped 7 bases from V and 3 bases from J, with 10 bases between. From germline, CDR1 is SNHLY and CDR2 FYNNEI.

This rearrangement joins TRBV28 to TRBJ1-6; TRBD1 matches at 7 bases. Germline CDR1 MDHEN, CDR2 SYDVKM. V was clipped by 4 bases and J by 0 bases; unmatched bases: 6. CDR3 size: 17 residues. CDR3 residues: CASSSGGPSSYNSPLHF. CDR3 DNA: TGTGCCAGCAGTTCAGGGGGACCGAGCTCCTATAATTCACCCCTCCACTTT.

The chain links TRBV30 to TRBJ1-6; a possible D gene is TRBD1 (5 bases). Germline V gene data show CDR1 as GTSNPN and CDR2 as SVGIG (reference sequence). Trimming removed 5 bases at V and 11 bases at J, with 19 bases between. The CDR3 totals 14 residues. The CDR3 nucleotides read TGTGCCTGGGACCCCGGGACTAAGGGGACACCCCTCCACTTT. Translated, it gives CAWDPGTKGTPLHF.

V and J are TRBV28 and TRBJ1-5; no definite D call. Trimming stripped 7 bases from V and 4 bases from J, with 14 bases between. The length of the CDR3 is 14 residues. Germline V gene sequence: CDR1 MDHEN, CDR2 SYDVKM. CDR3 protein: CASTGPFTNQPQHF. CDR3 sequence (DNA): TGTGCCAGCACCGGACCTTTCACAAATCAGCCCCAGCATTTT. Looking up the rest from reference TRBV28 and TRBJ1-5 gives the full variable domain: DVKVTQSSRYLVKRTGEKVFLECVQDMDHENMFWYRQDPGLGLRLIYFSYDVKMKEKGDIPEGYSVSREKKERFSLILESASTNQTSMYLCASTGPFTNQPQHFGDGTRLSIL.

The V gene is TRBV28, the J gene TRBJ2-5; TRBD1 is a possible D gene (5 bases). Germline lookup yields CDR1 MDHEN and CDR2 SYDVKM. This CDR3 is 13 amino acids long. V was clipped by 2 bases and J by 5 bases, with 9 bases between them. The CDR3, as DNA: TGTGCCAGCAGTTTAGCAGGGCGGGAGACCCAGTACTTC. It encodes CASSLAGRETQYF. Drawing the rest from reference TRBV28 and TRBJ2-5, the complete variable domain is DVKVTQSSRYLVKRTGEKVFLECVQDMDHENMFWYRQDPGLGLRLIYFSYDVKMKEKGDIPEGYSVSREKKERFSLILESASTNQTSMYLCASSLAGRETQYFGPGTRLLVL.

As concerns this clone: The same CDR3 arises from other DNA sequences in this sample as well. V is TRBV18 and J is TRBJ2-3; the D gene is possibly TRBD2 (5 bases). The V gene's germline CDR1 is KGHSH and CDR2 LQKENI. Deletions cut 3 bases from V and 5 bases from J, with 6 bases between. The CDR3 consists of 12 residues. This CDR3 is CASSPRGDTQYF. Here the CDR3 DNA reads TGTGCCAGCTCACCTCGGGGAGATACGCAGTATTTT.

The genes are TRBV6-4 and TRBJ2-2; D is perhaps TRBD2 (5 bases). CDR3 length equals 15 residues. Trimming took 6 bases from V and 6 from J, leaving 17 bases between them. Germline V lookup: CDR1 MRHNA, CDR2 SNTAGT. The CDR3 sequence is CASSGDLASPGELFF. The CDR3 nucleotides are TGTGCCAGCAGCGGAGATCTAGCTAGCCCCGGGGAGCTGTTTTTT.

This clone was found once. The chain carries TRBV2 and TRBJ2-1, with D possibly TRBD1 on 6 matching bases. CDR1 and CDR2 from the germline V gene are SNHLY and FYNNEI. The CDR3 extends over 13 amino acids. V was shortened by 4 bases and J by 7 bases, with 11 bases between the two germline ends. This CDR3 is CASSGRGKNEQFF. The DNA for the CDR3 is TGTGCCAGCAGTGGCAGGGGAAAGAATGAGCAGTTCTTC.